The source of this TCR beta chain is a study of blood T cell repertoires in COVID-19. Study details: From the United States, Italy and Spain came samples of acute and convalescent COVID-19.

Trimming removed 4 bases from V and 3 bases from J, with 10 bases in between. Germline V lookup: CDR1 SGHRS, CDR2 YFSETQ. The CDR3 spans 13 residues. Sequenced by immunoSEQ multiplex PCR; TCRdb stores in-frame clones only, minus some. This table holds about 200,000 clones, 85% found once. V gene TRBV5-1 combines with J gene TRBJ2-5; D is possibly TRBD1 (5 bases). The TCR comes from a woman older than 75 with acute or convalescent COVID-19. The sequencing input was peripheral blood. The CDR3 nucleotides read TGCGCCAGCAGCACTTCAGGGAAAGAGACCCAGTACTTC. Translation gives CASSTSGKETQYF.